This TCR beta chain was identified during a study of blood T cell repertoires in COVID-19. In the study overall: From T cells, B-cell-depleted T cells, or PBMCs came the material, which was cDNA or gDNA.

Seattle patient enrollment occurred during active infection, with longitudinal follow-up thereafter. Germline V gene sequence: CDR1 ENHRY, CDR2 SYGVKD. The CDR3 has 14 amino acids. Trimming cost V 5 bases and J 8 bases; bases outside gene matches: 7. Source study methods: Reference gene primer amplification yielded estimated nucleated cell counts. Sequenced by immunoSEQ multiplex PCR; TCRdb stores in-frame clones only, minus some. V and J calls and clone size follow that table, whereas D and trimming were derived from the DNA. The repertoire holds 250,000 to 350,000 clones, with 70% to 85% as singletons.

The sequencing sample was made of peripheral blood. The source of this sequence is a human donor with COVID-19, enrolled during active disease. The donor label of this sample is uncertain. J is TRBJ2-1 and V is TRBV10-3, with 9 bases lining up with TRBD2. The CDR3 DNA sequence: TGTGCCATCAGTATGGGACTAGCTAACCATGAGCAGTTCTTC. This codes for CAISMGLANHEQFF.